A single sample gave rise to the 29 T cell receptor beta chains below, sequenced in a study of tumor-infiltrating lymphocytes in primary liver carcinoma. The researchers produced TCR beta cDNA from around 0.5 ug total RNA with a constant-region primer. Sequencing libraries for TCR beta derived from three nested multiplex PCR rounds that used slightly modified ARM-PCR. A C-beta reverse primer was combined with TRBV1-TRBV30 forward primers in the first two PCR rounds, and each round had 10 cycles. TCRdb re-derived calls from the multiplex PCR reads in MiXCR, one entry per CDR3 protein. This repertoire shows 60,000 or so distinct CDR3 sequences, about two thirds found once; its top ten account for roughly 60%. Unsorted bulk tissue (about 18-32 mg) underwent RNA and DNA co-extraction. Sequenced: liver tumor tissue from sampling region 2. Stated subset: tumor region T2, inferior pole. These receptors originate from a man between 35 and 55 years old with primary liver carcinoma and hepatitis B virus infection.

DNA for the CDR3: TGTGCCAGCAGCCAAGAAGAGGCTAGCGGGAGTAGTGACAGTACAGATACGCAGTATTTT. Its translation: CASSQEEASGSSDSTDTQYF. The rearrangement uses TRBV4-2 and TRBJ2-3; 10 nucleotides align to TRBD2. The CDR3 spans 20 residues. Germline CDR1 reads LGHNA; CDR2 reads YNFKEQ. The V gene end was trimmed by 0 bases and the J gene end by 3 bases; junction bases not matched to a gene: 15.

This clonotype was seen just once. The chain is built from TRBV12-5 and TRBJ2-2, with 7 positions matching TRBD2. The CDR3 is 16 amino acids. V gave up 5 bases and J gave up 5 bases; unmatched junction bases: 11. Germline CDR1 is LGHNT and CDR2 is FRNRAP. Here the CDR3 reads CASGVERGLGTGELFF. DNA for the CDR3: TGTGCTAGTGGTGTGGAGCGGGGATTAGGTACCGGGGAGCTGTTTTTT.

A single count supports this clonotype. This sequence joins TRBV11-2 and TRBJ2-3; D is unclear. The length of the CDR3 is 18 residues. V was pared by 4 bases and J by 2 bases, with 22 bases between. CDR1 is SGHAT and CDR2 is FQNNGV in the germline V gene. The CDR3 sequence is CASSSPWALSKSTDTQYF. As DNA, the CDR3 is TGTGCCAGCAGCTCTCCGTGGGCACTTAGCAAGTCCACAGATACGCAGTATTTT.

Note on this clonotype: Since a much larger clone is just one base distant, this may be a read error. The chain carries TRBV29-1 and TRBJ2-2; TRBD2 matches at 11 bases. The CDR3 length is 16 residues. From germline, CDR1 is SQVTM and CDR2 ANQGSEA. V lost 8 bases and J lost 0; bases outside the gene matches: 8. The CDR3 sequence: CSIAGLAATNTGELFF. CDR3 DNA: TGCAGCATTGCGGGACTAGCGGCAACGAACACCGGGGAGCTGTTTTTT.

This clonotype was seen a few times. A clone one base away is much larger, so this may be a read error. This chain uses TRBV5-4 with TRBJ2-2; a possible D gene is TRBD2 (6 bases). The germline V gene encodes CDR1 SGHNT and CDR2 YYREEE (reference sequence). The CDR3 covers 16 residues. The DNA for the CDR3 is TGTGCCGGCAGCCCGGATGGCGGGGTGAACACCGGGGAGCTGTTTTTT. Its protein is CAGSPDGGVNTGELFF.

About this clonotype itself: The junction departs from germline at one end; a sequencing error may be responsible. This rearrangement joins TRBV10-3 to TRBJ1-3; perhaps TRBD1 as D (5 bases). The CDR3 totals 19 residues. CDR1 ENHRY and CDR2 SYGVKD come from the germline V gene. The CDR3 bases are TGTTCCATTAGTGAGTCGGGTGTCCCCTTTAGGGGAGAAGGAAACACCATATATTTT. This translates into CSISESGVPFRGEGNTIYF.

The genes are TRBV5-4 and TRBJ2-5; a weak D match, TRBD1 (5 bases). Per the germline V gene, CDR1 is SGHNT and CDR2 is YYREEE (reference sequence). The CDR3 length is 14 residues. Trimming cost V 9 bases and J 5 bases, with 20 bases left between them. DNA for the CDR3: TGTGCCAACGGCCCAGCACAGGTGGGGGAGACCCAGTACTTC. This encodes CANGPAQVGETQYF.

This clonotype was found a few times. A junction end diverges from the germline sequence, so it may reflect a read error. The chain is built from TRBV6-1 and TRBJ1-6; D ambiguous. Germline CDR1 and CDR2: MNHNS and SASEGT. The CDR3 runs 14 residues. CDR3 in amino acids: CASSEAPNRSHLHF. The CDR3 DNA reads TGTGCCAGCAGTGAAGCCCCTAATCGGTCACACCTCCACTTT.

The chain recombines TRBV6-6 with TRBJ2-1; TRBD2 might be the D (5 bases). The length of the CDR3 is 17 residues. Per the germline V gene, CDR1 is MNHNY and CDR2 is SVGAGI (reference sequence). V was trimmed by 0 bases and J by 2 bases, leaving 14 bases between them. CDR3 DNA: TGTGCCAGCAGTTACTCTAGCGTTCTGAACACCTACAATGAGCAGTTCTTC. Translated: CASSYSSVLNTYNEQFF.

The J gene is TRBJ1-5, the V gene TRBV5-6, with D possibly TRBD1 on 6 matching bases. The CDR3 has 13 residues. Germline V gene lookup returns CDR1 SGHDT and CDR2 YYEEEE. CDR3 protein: CASGLGQNQPQHF. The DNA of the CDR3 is TGTGCTAGCGGCTTAGGACAGAATCAGCCCCAGCATTTT.

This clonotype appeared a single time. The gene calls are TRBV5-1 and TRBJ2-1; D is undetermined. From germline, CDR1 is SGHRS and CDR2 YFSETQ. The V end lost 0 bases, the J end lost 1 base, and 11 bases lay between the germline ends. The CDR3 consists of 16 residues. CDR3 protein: CASSLGPPSSYNEQFF. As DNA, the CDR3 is TGCGCCAGCAGCTTGGGGCCGCCGAGTTCCTACAATGAGCAGTTCTTC.

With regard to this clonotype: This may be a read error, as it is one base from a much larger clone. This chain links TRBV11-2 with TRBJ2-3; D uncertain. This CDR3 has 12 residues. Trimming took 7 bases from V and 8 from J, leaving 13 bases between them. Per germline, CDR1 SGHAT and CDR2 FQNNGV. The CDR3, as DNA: TGTGCCAGCAACGCGGATCGGATTACGCAGTATTTT. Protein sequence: CASNADRITQYF. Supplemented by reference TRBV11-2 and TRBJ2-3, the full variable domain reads EAGVAQSPRYKIIEKRQSVAFWCNPISGHATLYWYQQILGQGPKLLIQFQNNGVVDDSQLPKDRFSAERLKGVDSTLKIQPAKLEDSAVYLCASNADRITQYFGPGTRLTVL.

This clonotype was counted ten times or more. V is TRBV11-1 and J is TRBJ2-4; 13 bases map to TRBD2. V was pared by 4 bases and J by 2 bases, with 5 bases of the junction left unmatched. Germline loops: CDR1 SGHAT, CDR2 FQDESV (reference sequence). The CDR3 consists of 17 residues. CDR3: CASSSTGTSGTKNIQYF. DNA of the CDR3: TGTGCCAGCAGCTCTACCGGGACTAGCGGGACCAAAAACATTCAGTACTTC.

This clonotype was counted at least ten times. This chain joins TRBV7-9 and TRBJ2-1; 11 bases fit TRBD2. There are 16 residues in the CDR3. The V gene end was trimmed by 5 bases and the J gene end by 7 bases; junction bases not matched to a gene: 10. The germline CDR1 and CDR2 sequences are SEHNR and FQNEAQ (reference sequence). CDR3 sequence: CASSPTSGSGKNEQFF. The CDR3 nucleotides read TGTGCCAGCAGCCCTACTAGCGGGAGTGGGAAGAATGAGCAGTTCTTC.

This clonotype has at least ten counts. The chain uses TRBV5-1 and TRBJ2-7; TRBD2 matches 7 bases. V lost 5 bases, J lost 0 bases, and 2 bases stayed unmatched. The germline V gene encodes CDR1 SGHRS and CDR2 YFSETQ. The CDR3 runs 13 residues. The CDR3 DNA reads TGCGCCAGCAGAGCGGGGAGCTCCTACGAGCAGTACTTC. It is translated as CASRAGSSYEQYF.

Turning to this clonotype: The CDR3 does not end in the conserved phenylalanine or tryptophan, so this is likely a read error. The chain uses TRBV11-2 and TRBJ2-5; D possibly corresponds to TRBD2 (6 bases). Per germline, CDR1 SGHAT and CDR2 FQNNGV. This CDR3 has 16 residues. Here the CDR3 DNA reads TGTGCAAGCAGATCCCGGGACTCGTCCCACCAAGAGGCCCAGTACTCC. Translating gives CASRSRDSSHQEAQYS.

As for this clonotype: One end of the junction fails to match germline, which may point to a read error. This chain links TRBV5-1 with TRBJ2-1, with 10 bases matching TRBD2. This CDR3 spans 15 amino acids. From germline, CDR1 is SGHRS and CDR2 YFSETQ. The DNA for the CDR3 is TGCGCCAGCAGCTTTGGCCTAGCGGGAGCCAATGAGCGGTTCTTC. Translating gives CASSFGLAGANERFF. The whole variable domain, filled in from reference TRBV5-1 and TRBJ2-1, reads KAGVTQTPRYLIKTRGQQVTLSCSPISGHRSVSWYQQTPGQGLQFLFEYFSETQRNKGNFPGRFSGRQFSNSRSEMNVSTLELGDSALYLCASSFGLAGANERFFGPGTRLTVL.

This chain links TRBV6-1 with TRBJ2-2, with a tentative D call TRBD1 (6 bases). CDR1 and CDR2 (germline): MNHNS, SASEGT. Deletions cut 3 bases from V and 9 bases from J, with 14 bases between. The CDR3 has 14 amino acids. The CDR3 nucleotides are TGTGCCAGCAGTGATCAGGGGCGGACCAGGGAGCTGTTTTTT. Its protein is CASSDQGRTRELFF.

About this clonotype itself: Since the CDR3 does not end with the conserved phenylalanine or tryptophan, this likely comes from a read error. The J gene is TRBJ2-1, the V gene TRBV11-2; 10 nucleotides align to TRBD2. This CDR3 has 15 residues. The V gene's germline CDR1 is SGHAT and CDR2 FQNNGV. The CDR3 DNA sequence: TGTGCTAGCAGTCCCCAGCGGGAGGGATTGGGTGAGCAGTTCTCC. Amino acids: CASSPQREGLGEQFS.

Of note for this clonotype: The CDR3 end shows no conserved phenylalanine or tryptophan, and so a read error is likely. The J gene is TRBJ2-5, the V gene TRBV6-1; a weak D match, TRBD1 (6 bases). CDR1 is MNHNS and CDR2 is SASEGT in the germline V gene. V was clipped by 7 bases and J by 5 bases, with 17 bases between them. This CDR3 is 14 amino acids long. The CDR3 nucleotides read TGTGCCAGCATTAGGGGGAACTCGGGGGAGACCCAGTACTCC. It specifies CASIRGNSGETQYS.

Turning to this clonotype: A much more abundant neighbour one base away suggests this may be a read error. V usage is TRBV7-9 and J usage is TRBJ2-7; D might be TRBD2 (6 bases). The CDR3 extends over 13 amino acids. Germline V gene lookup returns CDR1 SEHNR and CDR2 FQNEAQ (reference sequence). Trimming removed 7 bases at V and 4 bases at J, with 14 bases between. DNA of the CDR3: TGTGCCAGCAACCCCCAGGCGGGATACGAGCAGTACTTC. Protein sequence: CASNPQAGYEQYF. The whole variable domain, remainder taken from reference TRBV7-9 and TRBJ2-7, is DTGVSQNPRHKITKRGQNVTFRCDPISEHNRLYWYRQTLGQGPEFLTYFQNEAQLEKSRLLSDRFSAERPKGSFSTLEIQRTEQGDSAMYLCASNPQAGYEQYFGPGTRLTVT.

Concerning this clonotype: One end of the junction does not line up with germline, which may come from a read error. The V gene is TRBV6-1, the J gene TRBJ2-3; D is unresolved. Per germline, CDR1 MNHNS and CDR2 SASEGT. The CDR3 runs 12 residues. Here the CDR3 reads CASGHGRDTQYF. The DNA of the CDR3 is TGTGCCAGCGGTCATGGACGAGATACGCAATATTTT.

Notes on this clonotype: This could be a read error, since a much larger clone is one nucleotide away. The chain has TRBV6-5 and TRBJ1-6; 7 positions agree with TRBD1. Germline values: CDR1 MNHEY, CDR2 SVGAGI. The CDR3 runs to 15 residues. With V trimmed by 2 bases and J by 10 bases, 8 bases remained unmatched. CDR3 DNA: TGTGCCAGCAGTTACACACAGGGGCTGGGGTCACCCCTCCACTTT. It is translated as CASSYTQGLGSPLHF.

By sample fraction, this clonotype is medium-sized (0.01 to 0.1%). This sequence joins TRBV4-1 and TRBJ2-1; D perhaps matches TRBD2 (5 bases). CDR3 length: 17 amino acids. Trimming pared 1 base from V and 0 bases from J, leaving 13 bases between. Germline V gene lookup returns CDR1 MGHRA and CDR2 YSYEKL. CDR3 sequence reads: CASSQGLAESSYNEQFF. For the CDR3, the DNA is TGCGCCAGCAGCCAAGGGCTAGCTGAAAGCTCCTACAATGAGCAGTTCTTC.

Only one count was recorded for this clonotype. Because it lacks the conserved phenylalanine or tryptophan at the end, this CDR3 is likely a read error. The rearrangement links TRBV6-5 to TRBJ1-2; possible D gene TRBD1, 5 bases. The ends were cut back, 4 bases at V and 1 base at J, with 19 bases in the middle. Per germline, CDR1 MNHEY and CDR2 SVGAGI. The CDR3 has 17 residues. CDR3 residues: CASSFQATVGNNYGYTY. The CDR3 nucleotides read TGTGCCAGCAGTTTCCAAGCGACAGTAGGCAATAACTATGGCTACACCTAC.

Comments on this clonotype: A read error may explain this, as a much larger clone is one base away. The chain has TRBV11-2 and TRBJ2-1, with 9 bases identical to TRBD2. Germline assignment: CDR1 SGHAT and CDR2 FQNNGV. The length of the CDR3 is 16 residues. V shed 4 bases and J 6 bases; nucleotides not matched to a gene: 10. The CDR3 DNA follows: TGTGCCAGCAGCTACCCCGTGACTAGCGGTAGCAATGAGCAGTTCTTC. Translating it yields CASSYPVTSGSNEQFF.

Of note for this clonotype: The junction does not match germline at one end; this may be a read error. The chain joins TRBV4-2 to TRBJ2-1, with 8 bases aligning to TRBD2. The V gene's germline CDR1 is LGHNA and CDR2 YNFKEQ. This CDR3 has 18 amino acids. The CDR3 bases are TGTGTCAGCAGCCAAGTGCCAGGACTAGCAGGAGCCTACAATGAGCAGTTCTTC. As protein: CVSSQVPGLAGAYNEQFF.

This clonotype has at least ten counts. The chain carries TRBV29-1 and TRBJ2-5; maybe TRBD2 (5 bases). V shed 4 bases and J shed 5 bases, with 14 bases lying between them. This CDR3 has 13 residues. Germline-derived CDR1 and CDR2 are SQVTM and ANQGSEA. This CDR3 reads CSVGGVAGETQYF. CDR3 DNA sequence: TGCAGCGTTGGGGGTGTCGCGGGTGAGACCCAGTACTTC.

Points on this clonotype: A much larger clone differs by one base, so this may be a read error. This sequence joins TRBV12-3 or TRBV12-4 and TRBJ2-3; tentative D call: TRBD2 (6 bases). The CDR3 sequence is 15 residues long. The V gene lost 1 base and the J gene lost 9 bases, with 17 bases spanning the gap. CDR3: CASSLDSGSGRTQYF. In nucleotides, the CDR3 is TGTGCCAGCAGTTTAGATTCCGGCAGCGGGCGCACGCAGTATTTT.